What follows are 21 T cell receptor beta chains derived from one specimen sequenced in a study of blood T cell repertoires in COVID-19. Assay used: immunoSEQ multiplex PCR; TCRdb lists only in-frame clones, some missing. The data hold under 200,000 clones, with more than 65% observed a single time. Sequencing was performed on PBMCs or T cells enriched from blood (not recorded which). These TCRs come from a man in his 60s who had recovered from COVID-19.

The CDR3 region is CASSWGGDVDTQYF. The CDR3, as DNA: TGTGCCAGCAGCTGGGGCGGGGATGTCGATACGCAGTATTTT. The chain recombines TRBV11-3 with TRBJ2-3; perhaps TRBD2 as D (6 bases). The germline gives CDR1 SGHNT, CDR2 YENEEA. CDR3 size: 14 residues. The V end lost 4 bases, the J end lost 6 bases, and 14 bases lay between the germline ends.

The chain links TRBV18 to TRBJ2-3; 7 nucleotides align to TRBD1. Unmatched junction bases numbered 18, after V lost 6 bases and J lost 0 bases. Germline lookup yields CDR1 KGHSH and CDR2 LQKENI. The CDR3 loop spans 19 amino acids. The chain's CDR3 is CASSTRGIQGSSSTDTQYF. CDR3 in DNA: TGTGCCAGCTCTACTAGGGGAATACAGGGGTCCTCTAGCACAGATACGCAGTATTTT.

This clone showed up just once. The genes are TRBV5-1 and TRBJ2-3; tentatively, D is TRBD1 (6 bases). Trimming removed 5 bases at V and 1 base at J, with 14 bases between. Germline-derived CDR1 and CDR2 are SGHRS and YFSETQ. The CDR3 length is 15 residues. The DNA for the CDR3 is TGCGCCAGCAGAATGGACAGTGCGGGCACAGATACGCAGTATTTT. It yields the protein CASRMDSAGTDTQYF.

This clone has ten or more counts. The chain links TRBV15 to TRBJ2-7; 8 nucleotides align to TRBD1. V dropped 6 bases and J dropped 2; count of bases not matched to a gene: 6. CDR1 LNHNV and CDR2 YYDKDF come from the germline V gene (reference sequence). The CDR3 is made up of 14 amino acids. CDR3 residues: CATSTDREPYEQYF. The CDR3 region has the DNA TGTGCCACCAGTACGGACAGGGAGCCCTACGAGCAGTACTTC.

The V call is TRBV3-1 (or the pseudogene TRBV3-2), the J call TRBJ2-3, with D possibly being TRBD2 (6 bases). CDR1 and CDR2 (germline): LGHDT, YNNKEL (reference sequence). V was cut by 0 bases and J by 8 bases, with 9 bases left in between. This CDR3 comprises 13 residues. CDR3 region: CASSQDRGTTQYF. The CDR3, as DNA: TGTGCCAGCAGCCAAGATCGCGGGACTACGCAGTATTTT.

V usage is TRBV29-1 and J usage is TRBJ1-3, with a weak D call TRBD1 (6 bases). V gave up 5 bases and J gave up 0 bases, with 8 bases separating them. The CDR3 extends over 13 amino acids. From germline, CDR1 is SQVTM and CDR2 ANQGSEA. CDR3 amino acids: CSVTQGSGNTIYF. The CDR3 DNA is TGCAGCGTTACACAGGGCTCTGGAAACACCATATATTTT.

This chain links TRBV28 with TRBJ2-3; the match to TRBD2 covers 10 bases. The CDR3 sequence is 18 residues long. Germline V gene lookup returns CDR1 MDHEN and CDR2 SYDVKM. The V gene end was trimmed by 3 bases and the J gene end by 7 bases; junction bases not matched to a gene: 16. This CDR3 reads CASSFHARAGGPLNTQYF. CDR3 in DNA: TGTGCCAGCAGTTTTCATGCCCGAGCGGGAGGGCCTTTAAATACGCAGTATTTT.

This chain joins TRBV27 and TRBJ2-5; 9 nucleotides agree with TRBD1. V dropped 7 bases and J dropped 5; count of bases not matched to a gene: 8. The germline CDR1 and CDR2 sequences are MNHEY and SMNVEV (reference sequence). The CDR3 length is 14 residues. The CDR3 loop reads CASNNRGQLETQYF. For the CDR3, the DNA is TGTGCCAGCAATAACAGGGGGCAGTTGGAGACCCAGTACTTC.

This clone was counted between two and nine times. This rearrangement joins TRBV20-1 to TRBJ2-2, with no clear D. The CDR3 spans 15 residues. CDR1 DFQATT and CDR2 SNEGSKA come from the germline V gene (reference sequence). Trimming took off 3 bases at V and 3 bases at J, with 14 bases between the two ends. CDR3 bases: TGCAGTGCTAGTATAGGCACCGGAGACACCGGGGAGCTGTTTTTT. Translating gives CSASIGTGDTGELFF.

The CDR3 loop is CASSRTPTDTQYF. The CDR3 DNA sequence: TGTGCCAGCAGTCGGACACCCACAGATACGCAGTATTTT. The V call is TRBV7-2, the J call TRBJ2-3, with a weak D call TRBD1 (5 bases). The CDR3 runs to 13 residues. The germline CDR1 and CDR2 sequences are SGHTA and FQGNSA. The germline V and J ends were trimmed by 6 bases and 2 bases, with 9 bases remaining between them.

The chain uses TRBV11-1 and TRBJ1-1, with D uncertain. Trimming pared 5 bases from V and 3 bases from J, leaving 13 bases between. This CDR3 has 14 residues. Germline V gene lookup returns CDR1 SGHAT and CDR2 FQDESV (reference sequence). The CDR3 DNA sequence: TGTGCCAGCAGCCTACGATGGTCGGACACTGAAGCTTTCTTT. This codes for CASSLRWSDTEAFF.

This chain uses TRBV3-1 (or the pseudogene TRBV3-2) with TRBJ2-3; maybe TRBD2 (5 bases). Germline V gene sequence: CDR1 LGHDT, CDR2 YNNKEL (reference sequence). Between the trimmed V and J ends, which lost 4 bases and 0 bases, there was a span of 11 bases. The CDR3 totals 15 residues. As DNA, the CDR3 is TGTGCCAGCAGCCCTTTCGCGGGCAGCACAGATACGCAGTATTTT. Encoded protein: CASSPFAGSTDTQYF.

V gene TRBV5-4 combines with J gene TRBJ2-5; D call uncertain. The CDR3 is 11 amino acids. Germline-derived CDR1 and CDR2 are SGHNT and YYREEE (reference sequence). Deletions cut 3 bases from V and 2 bases from J, with 2 bases between. CDR3 residues: CASSSQETQYF. The CDR3 DNA reads as TGTGCCAGCAGCTCACAAGAGACCCAGTACTTC.

V usage is TRBV4-1 and J usage is TRBJ2-1; 10 nucleotides line up with TRBD2. The CDR3 extends over 18 amino acids. V shed 3 bases and J 0 bases; nucleotides not matched to a gene: 8. From germline, CDR1 is MGHRA and CDR2 YSYEKL. This CDR3 reads CASSHLGLAFASYNEQFF. CDR3 nucleotides: TGCGCCAGCAGCCACCTGGGACTAGCGTTCGCCTCCTACAATGAGCAGTTCTTC.

The sample holds one count of this clone. The V call is TRBV7-3, the J call TRBJ2-7, with D perhaps TRBD1 (5 bases). The germline gives CDR1 SGHTA, CDR2 FQGTGA. V lost 1 base and J lost 1, with 11 bases in between. This CDR3 is 15 amino acids long. This CDR3 is CASSLSWGGSYEQYF. The CDR3 nucleotides are TGTGCCAGCAGCTTAAGCTGGGGCGGTTCCTACGAGCAGTACTTC.

V gene TRBV5-4 combines with J gene TRBJ2-7, with 8 nucleotides matching TRBD2. The junction had 6 bases not matched to a gene; V was cut back by 1 base and J by 3 bases. From germline, CDR1 is SGHNT and CDR2 YYREEE (reference sequence). The CDR3 covers 15 residues. CDR3: CASSLRGLGFYEQYF. The DNA for the CDR3 is TGTGCCAGCAGCTTGCGGGGACTAGGGTTCTACGAGCAGTACTTC.

This chain uses TRBV13 with TRBJ1-6; 7 bases agree with TRBD1. The trim removed 0 bases at V and 9 bases at J, leaving 8 bases unmatched. The CDR3 sequence is 16 residues long. Germline CDR1 is PRHDT and CDR2 is FYEKMQ (reference sequence). As DNA, the CDR3 is TGTGCCAGCAGCTTAGGCACCGGGACAGTCCGTTCACCCCTCCACTTT. It specifies CASSLGTGTVRSPLHF.

The gene calls are TRBV27 and TRBJ2-3; D is unclear. This CDR3 has 15 residues. V was shortened by 3 bases and J by 1 base, with 11 bases between the two germline ends. In germline, CDR1 is MNHEY, CDR2 SMNVEV (reference sequence). CDR3 loop: CASSFLDMGTDTQYF. CDR3 coding DNA: TGTGCCAGCAGTTTCTTAGACATGGGCACAGATACGCAGTATTTT.

The rearrangement uses TRBV5-1 and TRBJ2-7; 8 positions agree with TRBD1. The CDR3 has 13 residues. CDR1 and CDR2 (germline): SGHRS, YFSETQ. Losses at the gene ends were 4 bases for V and 4 bases for J; bases not matched to a gene: 4. CDR3 sequence: CASSRQGAYEQYF. DNA for the CDR3: TGCGCCAGCAGCCGTCAGGGGGCGTACGAGCAGTACTTC.

As DNA, the CDR3 is TGTGCCAGCGAGGGACAGAACGATGGCTACACCTTC. Translating gives CASEGQNDGYTF. The genes are TRBV19 and TRBJ1-2; 7 bases are shared with TRBD1. CDR1 LNHDA and CDR2 SQIVND come from the germline V gene (reference sequence). The CDR3 is 12 amino acids. J gave up 6 bases and V 9 bases, and 7 bases lay outside the gene matches.

This chain joins TRBV14 and TRBJ1-3; TRBD1 aligns across 7 bases. Germline-derived CDR1 and CDR2 are SGHDN and FVKESK. The V and J ends lost 5 bases and 6 bases, in that order; junction bases with no gene match: 10. CDR3 length: 15 amino acids. CDR3 amino acids: CASSWGQMRENTIYF. DNA of the CDR3: TGTGCCAGCAGCTGGGGACAGATGAGAGAAAACACCATATATTTT.